This TCR beta chain was profiled in a study of STAT3 mutations in large granular lymphocyte leukemia. About the research overall: Canonical activating STAT3 mutations were detected in roughly half of the longitudinally sequenced T-LGLL patients. Immunosuppressive therapy was given to more than half of T-LGLL patients.

The study, taken as a whole, reports: Persisting codominant clonotypes may have hidden a small pathogenic clone. In T-cell large granular lymphocyte leukemia, about half of patients showed multiple immunodominant subclonotypes.

V gave up 3 bases and J gave up 4 bases, with 18 bases separating them. Germline loops: CDR1 LNHNV, CDR2 YYDKDF (reference sequence). The CDR3 has 16 amino acids. Notes on this clone: Its target is unknown.

Sequenced by immunoSEQ multiplex PCR; TCRdb stores in-frame clones only, minus some. The sample has about 42,000 clones, around 80% seen once. Sequenced: PBMCs. The TCR was taken from a human donor with T large granular lymphocyte leukemia. Some clones in this sample may be carry-over from other donors' samples. The J gene is TRBJ1-2, the V gene TRBV15, with a possible D match to TRBD1 (5 bases). The CDR3 DNA sequence: TGTGCCACCAGCAGTTACTTTCAGGCCGACAGCTATGGCTACACCTTC. The encoded protein is CATSSYFQADSYGYTF.